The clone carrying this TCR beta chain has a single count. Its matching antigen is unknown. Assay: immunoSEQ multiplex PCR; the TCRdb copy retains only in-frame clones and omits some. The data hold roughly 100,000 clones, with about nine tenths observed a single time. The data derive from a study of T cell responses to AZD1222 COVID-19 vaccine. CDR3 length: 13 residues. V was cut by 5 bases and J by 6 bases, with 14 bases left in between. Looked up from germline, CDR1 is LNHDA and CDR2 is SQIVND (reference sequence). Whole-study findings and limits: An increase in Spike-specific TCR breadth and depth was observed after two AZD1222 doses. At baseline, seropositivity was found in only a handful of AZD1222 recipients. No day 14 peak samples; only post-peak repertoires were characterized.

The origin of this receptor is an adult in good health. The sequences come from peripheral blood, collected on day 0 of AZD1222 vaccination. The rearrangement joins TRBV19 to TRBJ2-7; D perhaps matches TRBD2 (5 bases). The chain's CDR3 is CASSLEAEAEQYF. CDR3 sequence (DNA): TGTGCCAGTAGTTTGGAGGCGGAGGCCGAGCAGTACTTC.